This T cell receptor beta chain was sequenced in a study of T cell clones after liver transplantation. Some clones are missing from TCRdb's copy, which holds only in-frame ones; the method was immunoSEQ multiplex PCR. The sample holds tens of thousands of clones, roughly 70% seen once. The CDR3 is 12 amino acids. Trimming took 1 base from V and 3 from J, leaving 2 bases between them. The genes are TRBV6-7 and TRBJ2-3; D gene ambiguous. TRBV6-7 is designated an ORF whose function remains uncertain. This specimen consisted of CD4+ T cells from blood, obtained at the approximately 16-month timepoint. This receptor was taken from a human patient who received a liver transplant. These T cells may partly come from the graft donor. The CDR3 region has the DNA TGTGCCAGCAGTTACTGGACAGATACGCAGTATTTT. Residues: CASSYWTDTQYF.